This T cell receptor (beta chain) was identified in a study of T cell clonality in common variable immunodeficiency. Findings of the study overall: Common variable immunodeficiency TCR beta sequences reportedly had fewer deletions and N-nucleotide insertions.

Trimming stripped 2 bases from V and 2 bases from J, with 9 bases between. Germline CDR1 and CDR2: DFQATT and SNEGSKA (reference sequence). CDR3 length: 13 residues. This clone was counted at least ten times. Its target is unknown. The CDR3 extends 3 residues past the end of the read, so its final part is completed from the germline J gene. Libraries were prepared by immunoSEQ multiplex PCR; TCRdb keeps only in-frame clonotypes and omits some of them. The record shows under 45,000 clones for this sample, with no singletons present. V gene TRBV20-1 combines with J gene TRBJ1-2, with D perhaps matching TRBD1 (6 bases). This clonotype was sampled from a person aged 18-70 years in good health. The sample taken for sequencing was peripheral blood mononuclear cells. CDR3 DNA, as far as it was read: TGCAGTGCTAGACAGGGGCTGAACTATGGC. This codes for CSARQGLNYG. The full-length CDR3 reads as CSARQGLNYGYTF.